This T cell receptor beta chain comes out of a study of T cell responses to AZD1222 COVID-19 vaccine. TCRdb's table, derived via immunoSEQ multiplex PCR, lists solely in-frame clones and lacks some. This sample has around 160,000 clones, with approximately 88% found just once. Germline assignment: CDR1 MNHEY and CDR2 SVGAGI. This CDR3 is built from 14 residues. Trimming took 8 bases from V and 0 from J, leaving 11 bases between them. As for this clone: Its antigen is unidentified.

Study results and limitations: Spike-specific TCR breadth and depth were elevated following two AZD1222 doses. There were mostly white British donors and more females than males, and clonal diversity was possibly underestimated.

The material was peripheral blood, obtained on day 0 of AZD1222 vaccination. The rearrangement links TRBV6-5 to TRBJ1-5; possible D gene TRBD1, 6 bases. The source of this sequence is an adult in good health. The CDR3 nucleotides read TGTGCCAGCGTGGGGGCACATAGCAATCAGCCCCAGCATTTT. Protein: CASVGAHSNQPQHF.